This T cell receptor (beta chain) was identified in a study of blood T cell repertoires in COVID-19. Study context: Samples representing acute and convalescent COVID-19 were sourced from the United States, Italy and Spain. PBMCs, B-cell-depleted T cells, or T cells provided the cDNA or gDNA that made up the material.

Per the original data handling: Amplification from reference gene primers served as the basis for estimated nucleated cell counts. Assay used: immunoSEQ multiplex PCR; TCRdb lists only in-frame clones, some missing. The V and J calls and clone size come from that table; D and trimming were worked out from the DNA. The sample yields 80,000 to 90,000 clones, over 65% seen once. Germline V gives CDR1 MDHEN, CDR2 SYDVKM. The CDR3 has 13 residues. Trimming shortened V by 5 bases and J by 0 bases, and 7 bases separated the two germline ends. The chain is built from TRBV28 and TRBJ1-1; D may be TRBD1 (6 bases). The source material was peripheral blood. The receptor was derived from a woman in her seventies with acute or convalescent COVID-19. The CDR3 nucleotides are TGTGCCAGCAGTACAGGGATGAACACTGAAGCTTTCTTT. This gives the protein CASSTGMNTEAFF.